This T cell receptor beta chain was recovered during a study of cytomegalovirus exposure and HLA in healthy donors. The V end was cut by 6 bases, the J end by 4 bases, with 21 bases between. The CDR3 totals 16 residues. Germline V gene lookup returns CDR1 LNHDA and CDR2 SQIVND (reference sequence). The PCR employed 60 Vbeta primers together with 13 Jbeta primers. Assay: immunoSEQ multiplex PCR; the TCRdb copy retains only in-frame clones and omits some. The profile shows 200,000 to 250,000 clones, about 85% of them singletons. Sequenced material: PBMCs. This clonotype was sampled from a woman aged 50 to 60 in good health and CMV-seropositive. This chain links TRBV19 with TRBJ1-1; TRBD1 might be the D (5 bases). CDR3 DNA: TGTGCCAGTAGCTGGGGGGGGGAACAGGCGAGCACTGAAGCTTTCTTT. It translates to CASSWGGEQASTEAFF.